The rows below give T cell receptor beta chains drawn from one sample of a study of T cells in tuberculosis. Clones were read by immunoSEQ multiplex PCR, and TCRdb kept only the in-frame ones, dropping some. The repertoire holds around 33,000 clones, with approximately 93% as singletons. The specimen comprised PBMCs, sampled at tuberculosis diagnosis. These TCRs come from an adult with tuberculosis. CDR3s include the opening cysteine and the closing phenylalanine or tryptophan. Each record gives: D gene, clone size, V gene, J gene, CDR3 protein, CDR3 DNA. A D gene is named only where the DNA matches it firmly. The size entry is marked missing in some rows and otherwise reads once, few, many or a size class.

d_gene: TRBD2; abundance: once; v_gene: TRBV6-1; j_gene: TRBJ2-7; CDR3aa: CASSPGLVYEQYF; CDR3nt: TGTGCCAGCAGTCCAGGACTAGTCTACGAGCAGTACTTC
d_gene: NA; abundance: NA; v_gene: TRBV27; j_gene: TRBJ1-5; CDR3aa: CASSPDRTSNSNQPQHF; CDR3nt: TGTGCCAGCAGTCCCGACAGGACATCCAATAGCAATCAGCCCCAGCATTTT
d_gene: NA; abundance: few; v_gene: TRBV7-9; j_gene: TRBJ1-5; CDR3aa: CASSPDSHSNQPQHF; CDR3nt: TGTGCCAGCAGCCCGGACAGTCATAGCAATCAGCCCCAGCATTTT
d_gene: TRBD2; abundance: NA; v_gene: TRBV5-4; j_gene: TRBJ2-1; CDR3aa: CASNPSSGRPYNEQFF; CDR3nt: TGTGCCAGCAACCCGTCTAGCGGGAGGCCCTACAATGAGCAGTTCTTC
d_gene: NA; abundance: NA; v_gene: TRBV12-5; j_gene: TRBJ1-2; CDR3aa: CASGLAGQSYGYTF; CDR3nt: TGTGCTAGTGGTTTGGCAGGTCAATCTTACGGCTACACCTTC
d_gene: NA; abundance: NA; v_gene: TRBV6-1; j_gene: TRBJ2-7; CDR3aa: CASRGWESYEQYF; CDR3nt: TGTGCCAGCAGGGGGTGGGAGTCCTACGAGCAGTACTTC
d_gene: NA; abundance: NA; v_gene: TRBV5-1; j_gene: TRBJ1-4; CDR3aa: CASSLGQTEKLFF; CDR3nt: TGCGCCAGCAGCTTGGGACAGACTGAAAAACTGTTTTTT
d_gene: TRBD2; abundance: NA; v_gene: TRBV6-1; j_gene: TRBJ2-1; CDR3aa: CASSVPGLADEQFF; CDR3nt: TGTGCCAGCAGTGTACCGGGACTAGCCGATGAGCAGTTCTTC
d_gene: NA; abundance: NA; v_gene: TRBV18; j_gene: TRBJ1-5; CDR3aa: CASSPEGVDQPQHF; CDR3nt: TGTGCCAGCTCCCCCGAAGGGGTGGATCAGCCCCAGCATTTT
d_gene: NA; abundance: once; v_gene: TRBV4-1; j_gene: TRBJ2-7; CDR3aa: CASSPGQVAAYEQYF; CDR3nt: TGCGCCAGCAGCCCAGGGCAAGTCGCTGCCTACGAGCAGTACTTC
d_gene: TRBD1; abundance: NA; v_gene: TRBV5-1; j_gene: TRBJ2-3; CDR3aa: CASSPGGAGQADTQYF; CDR3nt: TGCGCCAGCAGCCCCGGAGGGGCGGGACAGGCAGATACGCAGTATTTT
d_gene: TRBD1; abundance: once; v_gene: TRBV5-1; j_gene: TRBJ1-1; CDR3aa: CASSPTGGWGTEAFF; CDR3nt: TGCGCCAGCAGCCCTACAGGGGGGTGGGGCACTGAAGCTTTCTTT
d_gene: NA; abundance: NA; v_gene: TRBV4-1; j_gene: TRBJ1-5; CDR3aa: CASSPGWFSNQPQHF; CDR3nt: TGCGCCAGCAGCCCTGGCTGGTTTAGCAATCAGCCCCAGCATTTT
d_gene: TRBD2; abundance: NA; v_gene: TRBV6-6; j_gene: TRBJ2-2; CDR3aa: CASLLAGVAGELFF; CDR3nt: TGTGCCAGCTTACTAGCGGGAGTTGCCGGGGAGCTGTTTTTT
d_gene: NA; abundance: NA; v_gene: TRBV30; j_gene: TRBJ1-5; CDR3aa: CAWSVRGGSQPQHF; CDR3nt: TGTGCCTGGAGTGTAAGAGGGGGAAGCCAGCCCCAGCATTTT
d_gene: TRBD1; abundance: NA; v_gene: TRBV6-1; j_gene: TRBJ2-2; CDR3aa: CAGDRANTGELFF; CDR3nt: TGTGCCGGCGACAGGGCAAACACCGGGGAGCTGTTTTTT
d_gene: TRBD1; abundance: NA; v_gene: TRBV11-2; j_gene: TRBJ2-7; CDR3aa: CASSLGQGGEQYF; CDR3nt: TGTGCCAGCAGCCTGGGACAGGGGGGCGAGCAGTACTTC
d_gene: TRBD2; abundance: once; v_gene: TRBV5-1; j_gene: TRBJ2-2; CDR3aa: CASSRTSGGLNTGELFF; CDR3nt: TGCGCCAGCAGCCGGACTAGCGGGGGATTGAACACCGGGGAGCTGTTTTTT
d_gene: TRBD1; abundance: NA; v_gene: TRBV6-5; j_gene: TRBJ1-2; CDR3aa: CASSYLRTGGSYGYTF; CDR3nt: TGTGCCAGCAGTTACCTACGGACAGGGGGCTCCTATGGCTACACCTTC
d_gene: NA; abundance: NA; v_gene: TRBV5-1; j_gene: TRBJ2-4; CDR3aa: CASSLDSDRGKNIQYF; CDR3nt: TGCGCCAGCAGCTTAGACTCCGACCGTGGCAAAAACATTCAGTACTTC
d_gene: TRBD2; abundance: once; v_gene: TRBV28; j_gene: TRBJ2-6; CDR3aa: CASSSLVWGTSGPSSGANVLTF; CDR3nt: TGTGCCAGCAGTTCTCTGGTGTGGGGGACTAGCGGGCCAAGCTCTGGGGCCAACGTCCTGACTTTC
d_gene: TRBD2; abundance: NA; v_gene: TRBV4-1; j_gene: TRBJ2-1; CDR3aa: CASSQDAGGVWNEQFF; CDR3nt: TGCGCCAGCAGCCAAGATGCGGGAGGGGTGTGGAATGAGCAGTTCTTC
d_gene: NA; abundance: NA; v_gene: TRBV4-1; j_gene: TRBJ2-7; CDR3aa: CASSQAVSYEQYF; CDR3nt: TGCGCCAGCAGCCAAGCGGTCTCCTACGAGCAGTACTTC
d_gene: NA; abundance: few; v_gene: TRBV29-1; j_gene: TRBJ2-1; CDR3aa: CSGGGGSSYNEQFF; CDR3nt: TGCAGCGGTGGAGGCGGTAGCTCCTACAATGAGCAGTTCTTC